This passage covers 2 T cell receptor beta chains from one sample sequenced in a study of neurological immune-mediated disorders. TCRdb used MiXCR to reprocess the 5' RACE reads, holding one entry per CDR3 protein. The table has 50,000 to 85,000 distinct CDR3 sequences, roughly 5.6% seen once. Sequenced sample: PBMCs. These TCRs come from a woman aged 25-40 years with multiple sclerosis.

This clonotype came up many times. V and J are TRBV5-1 and TRBJ2-1; 7 nucleotides align to TRBD2. J lost 2 bases, V lost 3 bases, and 11 bases had no gene match. The CDR3 runs to 17 residues. Germline CDR1 SGHRS, CDR2 YFSETQ. The CDR3 protein is CASSSPGGAGPYNEQFF. The CDR3 DNA follows: TGCGCCAGCAGCTCCCCTGGAGGAGCGGGGCCCTACAATGAGCAGTTCTTC.

The CDR3 region is CSAYSGNTIYF. Written as DNA, the CDR3 is TGCAGCGCCTACTCTGGAAACACCATATATTTT. The chain recombines TRBV29-1 with TRBJ1-3; unclear D gene. The CDR3 length is 11 residues. Trimming stripped 7 bases from V and 0 bases from J, with 4 bases between. CDR1 and CDR2 from the germline V gene are SQVTM and ANQGSEA. Full variable domain (missing parts from reference TRBV29-1 and TRBJ1-3): SAVISQKPSRDICQRGTSLTIQCQVDSQVTMMFWYRQQPGQSLTLIATANQGSEATYESGFVIDKFPISRPNLTFSTLTVSNMSPEDSSIYLCSAYSGNTIYFGEGSWLTVV.